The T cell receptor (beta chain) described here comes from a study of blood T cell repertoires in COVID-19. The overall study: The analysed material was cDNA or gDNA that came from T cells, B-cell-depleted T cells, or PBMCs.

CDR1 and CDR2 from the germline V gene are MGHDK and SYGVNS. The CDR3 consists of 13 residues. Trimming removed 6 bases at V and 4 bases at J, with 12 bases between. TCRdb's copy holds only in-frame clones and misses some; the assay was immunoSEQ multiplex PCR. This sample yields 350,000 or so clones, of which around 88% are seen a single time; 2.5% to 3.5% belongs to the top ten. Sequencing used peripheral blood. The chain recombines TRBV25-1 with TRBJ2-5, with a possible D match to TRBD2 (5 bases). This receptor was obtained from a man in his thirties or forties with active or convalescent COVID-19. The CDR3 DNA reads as TGTGCCAGCAGGAGGGAAGGCCGAGAGACCCAGTACTTC. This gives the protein CASRREGRETQYF.